The next 32 T cell receptor beta chains were all read from a single sample in a study of blood T cell repertoires in COVID-19. Profiling relied on immunoSEQ multiplex PCR, and the TCRdb table lists in-frame clones only, not all of them. Among tens of thousands of clones listed, 80% to 90% were seen once. The sample comprised peripheral blood. These receptors were taken from a man aged 60 to 75 with active or convalescent COVID-19.

The chain joins TRBV19 to TRBJ1-5; perhaps TRBD1 as D (6 bases). This CDR3 comprises 13 residues. V was clipped by 6 bases and J by 7 bases, with 13 bases between them. Per the germline V gene, CDR1 is LNHDA and CDR2 is SQIVND (reference sequence). Written as DNA, the CDR3 is TGTGCCAGTAGGTCCGACAGGTTCCAGCCCCAGCATTTT. Protein sequence: CASRSDRFQPQHF.

This rearrangement joins TRBV4-2 to TRBJ2-2; D gene unclear. Germline CDR1 is LGHNA and CDR2 is YNFKEQ. Trimming took 0 bases from V and 7 from J, leaving 9 bases between them. This CDR3 region has 14 residues. CDR3 nucleotides: TGTGCCAGCAGCCAAGATCTGAGTTTCGGGGAGCTGTTTTTT. Protein: CASSQDLSFGELFF.

This clone was seen only once. J is TRBJ1-1 and V is TRBV29-1, with D unresolved. With 0 bases removed from V and 0 bases from J, the gap between germline ends came to 17 bases. CDR3 length: 17 amino acids. The germline CDR1 and CDR2 sequences are SQVTM and ANQGSEA. The DNA of the CDR3 is TGCAGCGTTGAAGAGGTTTCTATCGCAGGCATGAACACTGAAGCTTTCTTT. Translating gives CSVEEVSIAGMNTEAFF.

The V gene is TRBV1, the J gene TRBJ2-7; TRBD2, the D gene given by the table, was not confirmed from the DNA. TRBV1 is a pseudogene. The CDR3 has 16 residues. The CDR3 DNA follows: TGCACCAGCAGCCCGGGTTGGACTCCTAGCTCCTACGAGCAGTACTTC. Translation gives CTSSPGWTPSSYEQYF.

The chain recombines TRBV6-5 with TRBJ1-5; TRBD1 matches at 9 bases. Germline lookup yields CDR1 MNHEY and CDR2 SVGAGI. After removal of 10 bases from V and 4 bases from J, the junction contained 5 bases not matched to a gene. The CDR3 covers 13 residues. The CDR3 loop is CATRDRENQPQHF. CDR3 bases: TGTGCCACCAGGGACAGGGAGAATCAGCCCCAGCATTTT.

The sample holds a few counts of this clone. The chain uses TRBV28 and TRBJ1-1; the match to TRBD1 covers 10 bases. In germline, CDR1 is MDHEN, CDR2 SYDVKM. This CDR3 comprises 13 residues. V lost 8 bases to trimming and J lost 3 bases; unmatched junction nucleotides: 3. The CDR3 bases are TGTGCCAGCCGGGGACAGGGGTACACTGAAGCTTTCTTT. Amino acid sequence: CASRGQGYTEAFF.

The chain has TRBV6-6 and TRBJ2-7; D might be TRBD2 (7 bases). V dropped 6 bases and J dropped 4 bases, with 19 bases sitting between them. This CDR3 is built from 15 residues. Germline-derived CDR1 and CDR2 are MNHNY and SVGAGI (reference sequence). CDR3 amino acids: CASSPGWGGQYEQYF. The CDR3 coding sequence is TGTGCCAGCAGCCCCGGGTGGGGGGGGCAATACGAGCAGTACTTC.

The rearrangement uses TRBV25-1 and TRBJ2-3; D ambiguous. CDR1 is MGHDK, CDR2 SYGVNS, per germline. The germline V and J ends were trimmed by 6 bases and 6 bases, with 13 bases remaining between them. CDR3 length: 13 residues. CDR3 sequence: CASSFGRLDTQYF. CDR3 nucleotides: TGTGCCAGCAGCTTCGGAAGACTGGATACGCAGTATTTT.

The V call is TRBV9, the J call TRBJ2-7; TRBD1 might be the D (6 bases). V lost 0 bases and J lost 3, with 13 bases in between. Germline values: CDR1 SGDLS, CDR2 YYNGEE. CDR3 length: 15 amino acids. CDR3 sequence reads: CASSVAQGPNYEQYF. DNA for the CDR3: TGTGCCAGCAGCGTAGCTCAGGGGCCCAACTACGAGCAGTACTTC.

This chain connects TRBV3-1 (or the pseudogene TRBV3-2) to TRBJ1-2, with 7 bases matching TRBD1. Germline lookup yields CDR1 LGHDT and CDR2 YNNKEL (reference sequence). This CDR3 is built from 15 residues. Trimming removed 2 bases from V and 4 bases from J; junction bases left unmatched: 7. CDR3 loop: CASSQQQGFGYGYTF. The DNA of the CDR3 is TGTGCCAGCAGCCAACAACAGGGGTTTGGCTATGGCTACACCTTC.

The chain has TRBV6-5 and TRBJ1-5; no reliable D call. Trimming left V 2 bases short and J 3 bases short, with 5 bases between. The CDR3 has 13 residues. Germline V lookup: CDR1 MNHEY, CDR2 SVGAGI. Here the CDR3 reads CASSYADNQPQHF. DNA for the CDR3: TGTGCCAGCAGTTACGCAGACAATCAGCCCCAGCATTTT.

The rearrangement links TRBV6-6 to TRBJ1-2; 8 bases are a match to TRBD1. Germline V CDR1 and CDR2: MNHNY, SVGAGI (reference sequence). This CDR3 has 13 amino acids. V was pared by 5 bases and J by 6 bases, with 5 bases of the junction left unmatched. CDR3 sequence (DNA): TGTGCCAGCAGTCATGACAGGGGCAATGGCTACACCTTC. Translating gives CASSHDRGNGYTF.

The chain couples TRBV7-3 to TRBJ2-2; D gene uncertain. Germline assignment: CDR1 SGHTA and CDR2 FQGTGA. V was trimmed by 1 base and J by 0 bases, leaving 6 bases between them. The CDR3 extends over 15 amino acids. In nucleotides, the CDR3 is TGTGCCAGCAGCTTAAGCGGCCCGAACACCGGGGAGCTGTTTTTT. This codes for CASSLSGPNTGELFF.

This chain links TRBV5-8 with TRBJ2-2, with D possibly matching TRBD2 (5 bases). Germline CDR1 is SGHTS and CDR2 is YDEGEE. The CDR3 runs to 16 residues. V gave up 0 bases and J gave up 0 bases, with 9 bases separating them. CDR3 in DNA: TGTGCCAGCAGCTTGGGGCGGGTATCGAACACCGGGGAGCTGTTTTTT. Protein sequence: CASSLGRVSNTGELFF.

The V call is TRBV19, the J call TRBJ1-6; D call uncertain. There are 16 residues in the CDR3. V dropped 3 bases and J dropped 6 bases, with 15 bases sitting between them. Germline V gives CDR1 LNHDA, CDR2 SQIVND (reference sequence). The CDR3 reads CASSMEPGIGNSPLHF. The CDR3 DNA sequence: TGTGCCAGTAGTATGGAGCCCGGGATCGGTAATTCACCCCTCCACTTT.

J is TRBJ2-5 and V is TRBV6-6, with 7 positions matching TRBD1. This CDR3 comprises 14 residues. The germline V gene encodes CDR1 MNHNY and CDR2 SVGAGI (reference sequence). Trimming took 6 bases from V and 4 from J; bases not matched to a gene: 8. Here the CDR3 DNA reads TGTGCCAGCAGAAGAGACAGGGCGGGAGAGACCCAGTACTTC. Protein: CASRRDRAGETQYF.

The chain employs TRBV28 and TRBJ2-1, with TRBD1 as a possible D gene (6 bases). This CDR3 region has 18 residues. Germline lookup yields CDR1 MDHEN and CDR2 SYDVKM. V gave up 4 bases and J gave up 5 bases, with 24 bases separating them. CDR3 nucleotides: TGTGCCAGCAGTTCCCCCGGCCTGGCAGGGGTTTTAGACAATGAGCAGTTCTTC. Its protein is CASSSPGLAGVLDNEQFF.

The V and J genes are TRBV3-1 (or the pseudogene TRBV3-2) and TRBJ2-1; 16 positions agree with TRBD2. Germline V gene data show CDR1 as LGHDT and CDR2 as YNNKEL (reference sequence). CDR3 size: 18 residues. Trimming took 1 base from V and 6 from J; bases not matched to a gene: 6. The CDR3 loop is CASSQVPGTSGRGNEQFF. The CDR3 nucleotides read TGTGCCAGCAGCCAAGTCCCCGGGACTAGCGGGAGGGGCAATGAGCAGTTCTTC.

In its sample, this clone was seen once. The V call is TRBV7-2, the J call TRBJ2-1; 9 bases align to TRBD1. This CDR3 region has 15 residues. Germline V gives CDR1 SGHTA, CDR2 FQGNSA. With 2 bases clipped from V and 5 bases from J, the junction kept 4 bases outside the gene matches. The DNA of the CDR3 is TGTGCCAGCAGCTTAAGGACAGGGGCTAACAATGAGCAGTTCTTC. Its protein is CASSLRTGANNEQFF.

J is TRBJ1-5 and V is TRBV27, with 9 bases identical to TRBD1. With V trimmed by 2 bases and J by 3 bases, 5 bases remained unmatched. The germline V gene encodes CDR1 MNHEY and CDR2 SMNVEV (reference sequence). This CDR3 has 16 amino acids. The CDR3 spells CASSLHRGQANQPQHF. For the CDR3, the DNA is TGTGCCAGCAGTTTACACAGGGGGCAGGCCAATCAGCCCCAGCATTTT.

The chain has TRBV9 and TRBJ2-3; 9 bases are a match to TRBD2. The CDR3 contains 16 residues. Germline assignment: CDR1 SGDLS and CDR2 YYNGEE. J gave up 5 bases and V 1 base, and 8 bases lay outside the gene matches. The CDR3 nucleotides read TGTGCCAGCAGCGTACAGATAGCGGGGGTTGTAGATACGCAGTATTTT. Translated, it gives CASSVQIAGVVDTQYF.

The chain employs TRBV5-6 and TRBJ2-7; 14 bases fit TRBD2. V trimming: 5 bases; J trimming: 2 bases; junction bases outside the gene matches: 12. This CDR3 is built from 18 residues. Germline-derived CDR1 and CDR2 are SGHDT and YYEEEE. CDR3 loop: CASRSGLAGAYFTYEQYF. CDR3 sequence (DNA): TGTGCCAGCAGATCGGGACTAGCGGGAGCGTATTTTACCTACGAGCAGTACTTC.

The V call is TRBV5-1, the J call TRBJ1-6, with D tentatively TRBD1 (5 bases). Germline CDR1 and CDR2: SGHRS and YFSETQ. The CDR3 runs to 16 residues. Trimming removed 3 bases from V and 6 bases from J, with 16 bases in between. The CDR3 DNA sequence: TGCGCCAGCAGCTCGGACTCTCAGGGAGGTAATTCACCCCTCCACTTT. Its protein is CASSSDSQGGNSPLHF.

The chain has TRBV5-1 and TRBJ1-2; tentative D call: TRBD1 (5 bases). V was cut by 4 bases and J by 6 bases, with 22 bases left in between. The CDR3 contains 16 residues. Germline lookup yields CDR1 SGHRS and CDR2 YFSETQ. The CDR3 loop is CASSTEGEVGVHGYTF. CDR3 in DNA: TGCGCCAGCAGCACTGAAGGGGAGGTCGGTGTCCATGGCTACACCTTC.

This CDR3 is CASSRDRGQDGYTF. Written as DNA, the CDR3 is TGTGCCAGCAGTCGGGACAGGGGGCAAGATGGCTACACCTTC. The chain carries TRBV7-9 and TRBJ1-2; 12 positions match TRBD1. CDR3 size: 14 residues. Germline-derived CDR1 and CDR2 are SEHNR and FQNEAQ (reference sequence). The V and J ends lost 6 bases and 6 bases, in that order; junction bases with no gene match: 5.

The chain employs TRBV5-6 and TRBJ1-5; D call uncertain. The germline V gene has CDR1 SGHDT and CDR2 YYEEEE. V gave up 0 bases and J gave up 8 bases, with 9 bases separating them. The CDR3 is made up of 13 amino acids. The CDR3 protein is CASSLGHREPQHF. CDR3 bases: TGTGCCAGCAGCTTGGGGCACCGGGAGCCCCAGCATTTT.

The chain couples TRBV15 to TRBJ1-6, with 7 bases lining up with TRBD1. Germline V lookup: CDR1 LNHNV, CDR2 YYDKDF (reference sequence). J lost 7 bases, V lost 0 bases, and 12 bases had no gene match. CDR3 size: 18 residues. CDR3 nucleotides: TGTGCCACCAGCAGAGACGTGACAGGGATTTCGCCGAATTCACCCCTCCACTTT. This encodes CATSRDVTGISPNSPLHF.

The rearrangement uses TRBV9 and TRBJ2-1; 7 bases are shared with TRBD1. V lost 5 bases to trimming and J lost 4 bases; unmatched junction nucleotides: 12. This CDR3 spans 16 amino acids. The germline V gene has CDR1 SGDLS and CDR2 YYNGEE. The CDR3 region is CASRVSGTEDYNEQFF. In DNA form, the CDR3 reads TGTGCCAGCAGAGTGTCCGGGACAGAAGATTACAATGAGCAGTTCTTC.

The chain combines TRBV12-3 or TRBV12-4 with TRBJ2-7, with TRBD2 as a possible D gene (5 bases). The CDR3 spans 13 residues. V lost 5 bases, J lost 3 bases, and 11 bases lay in between. CDR3 region: CASSGSRNYEQYF. The CDR3 DNA follows: TGTGCCAGCAGTGGGAGCAGAAACTACGAGCAGTACTTC.

CDR3 nucleotide sequence: TGTGCCAGCAGCCAGTGGCTTAACACCGGGGAGCTGTTTTTT. Its translation: CASSQWLNTGELFF. The V and J genes are TRBV14 and TRBJ2-2; D call uncertain. Trimming took off 3 bases at V and 2 bases at J, with 7 bases between the two ends. Germline loops: CDR1 SGHDN, CDR2 FVKESK. The CDR3 consists of 14 residues.

This chain links TRBV24-1 with TRBJ1-5; TRBD1 is a possible D gene (6 bases). V was trimmed by 2 bases and J by 6 bases, leaving 16 bases between them. The CDR3 sequence is 16 residues long. Looked up from germline, CDR1 is KGHDR and CDR2 is SFDVKD. The CDR3 nucleotides are TGTGCCACCAGTGATTCACACACAGGGTTACCTCAGCCCCAGCATTTT. Translation: CATSDSHTGLPQPQHF.

The rearrangement links TRBV9 to TRBJ2-1; D is uncertain. Trimming left V 0 bases short and J 7 bases short, with 14 bases between. The CDR3 is 15 amino acids. The V gene's germline CDR1 is SGDLS and CDR2 YYNGEE. The CDR3 bases are TGTGCCAGCAGCGTAGGCCCCACGAGGAATAATGAGCAGTTCTTC. Residues: CASSVGPTRNNEQFF.